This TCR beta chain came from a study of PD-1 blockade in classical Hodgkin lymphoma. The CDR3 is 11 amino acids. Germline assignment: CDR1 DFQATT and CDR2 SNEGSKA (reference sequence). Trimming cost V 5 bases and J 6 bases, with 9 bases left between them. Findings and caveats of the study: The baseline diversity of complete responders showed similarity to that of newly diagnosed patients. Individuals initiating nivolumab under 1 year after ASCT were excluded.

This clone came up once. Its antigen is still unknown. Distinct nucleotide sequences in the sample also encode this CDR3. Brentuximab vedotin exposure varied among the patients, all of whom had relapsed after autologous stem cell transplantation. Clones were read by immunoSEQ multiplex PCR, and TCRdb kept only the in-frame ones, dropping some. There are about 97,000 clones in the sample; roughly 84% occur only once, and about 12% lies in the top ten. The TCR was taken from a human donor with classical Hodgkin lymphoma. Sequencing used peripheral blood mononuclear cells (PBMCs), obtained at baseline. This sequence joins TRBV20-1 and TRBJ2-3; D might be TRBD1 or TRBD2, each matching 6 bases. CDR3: CSARGGDTQYF. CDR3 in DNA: TGCAGTGCTCGAGGGGGGGATACGCAGTATTTT.